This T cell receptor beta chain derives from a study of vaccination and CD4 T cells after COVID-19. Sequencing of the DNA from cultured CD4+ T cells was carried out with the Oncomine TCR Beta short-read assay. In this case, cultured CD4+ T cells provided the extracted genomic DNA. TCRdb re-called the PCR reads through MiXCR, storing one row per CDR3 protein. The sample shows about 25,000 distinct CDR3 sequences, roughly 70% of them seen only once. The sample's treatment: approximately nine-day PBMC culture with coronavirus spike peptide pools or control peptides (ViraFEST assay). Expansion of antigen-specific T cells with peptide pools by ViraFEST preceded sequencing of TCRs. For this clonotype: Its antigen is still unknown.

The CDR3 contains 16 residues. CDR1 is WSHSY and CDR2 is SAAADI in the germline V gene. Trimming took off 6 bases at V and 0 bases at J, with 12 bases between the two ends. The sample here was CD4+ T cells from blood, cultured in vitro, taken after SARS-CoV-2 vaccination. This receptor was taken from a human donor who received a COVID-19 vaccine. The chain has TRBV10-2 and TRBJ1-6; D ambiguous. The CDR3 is CASSQTSSSYNSPLHF. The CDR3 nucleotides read TGCGCCAGCAGCCAGACCAGTAGCTCCTATAATTCACCCCTCCACTTT.